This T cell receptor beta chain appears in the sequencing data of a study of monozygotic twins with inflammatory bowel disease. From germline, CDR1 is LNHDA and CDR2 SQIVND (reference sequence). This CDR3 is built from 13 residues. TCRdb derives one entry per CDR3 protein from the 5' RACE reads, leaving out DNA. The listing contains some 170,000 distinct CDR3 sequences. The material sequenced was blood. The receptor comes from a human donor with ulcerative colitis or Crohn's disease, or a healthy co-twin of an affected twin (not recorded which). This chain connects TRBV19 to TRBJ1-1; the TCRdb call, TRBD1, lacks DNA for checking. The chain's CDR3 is CASRTTGNTEAFF.